Below, one TCR beta chain is given with its context. This sample is drawn from a study of shared clonotypes between healthy human individuals. At the deep level, the assay was run. This table comes from immunoSEQ multiplex PCR, and its TCRdb copy is limited to in-frame clones, with some not included. The data hold about 2.4 million clones, with 80% to 95% observed a single time. With 3 bases removed from V and 7 bases from J, the gap between germline ends came to 10 bases. CDR1 and CDR2 (germline): SGHTA, FQGNSA. The CDR3 extends over 13 amino acids. Material: naive CD4+ T cells from PBMCs. As for subset: CD45RA+ positively selected. The V and J genes are TRBV7-2 and TRBJ1-3; D unclear. The sequence derives from a man aged 18 to 29 in good health. Some clones in this sample may be carry-over from other donors' samples. The CDR3 nucleotides are TGTGCCAGCAGCTTCGTTGTGTCGAACACCATATATTTT. Translating it yields CASSFVVSNTIYF. Based on the CDR3 plus reference TRBV7-2 and TRBJ1-3, the full variable domain is GAGVSQSPSNKVTEKGKDVELRCDPISGHTALYWYRQSLGQGLEFLIYFQGNSAPDKSGLPSDRFSAERTGGSVSTLTIQRTQQEDSAVYLCASSFVVSNTIYFGEGSWLTVV.